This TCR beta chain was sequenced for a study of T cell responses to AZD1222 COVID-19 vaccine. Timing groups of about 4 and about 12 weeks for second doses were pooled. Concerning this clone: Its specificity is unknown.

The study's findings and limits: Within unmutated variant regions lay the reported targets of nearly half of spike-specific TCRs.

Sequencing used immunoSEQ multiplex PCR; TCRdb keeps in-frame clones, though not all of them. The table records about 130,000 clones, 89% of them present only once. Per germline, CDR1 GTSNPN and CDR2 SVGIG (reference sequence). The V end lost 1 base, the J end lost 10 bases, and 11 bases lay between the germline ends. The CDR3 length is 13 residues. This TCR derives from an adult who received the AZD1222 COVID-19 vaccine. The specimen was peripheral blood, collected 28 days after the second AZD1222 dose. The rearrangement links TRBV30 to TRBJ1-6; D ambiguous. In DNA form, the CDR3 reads TGTGCCTGGAGTGGGGGTAACGAATCACCCCTCCACTTT. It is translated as CAWSGGNESPLHF. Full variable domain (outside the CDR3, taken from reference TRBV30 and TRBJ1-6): SQTIHQWPATLVQPVGSPLSLECTVEGTSNPNLYWYRQAAGRGLQLLFYSVGIGQISSEVPQNLSASRPQDRQFILSSKKLLLSDSGFYLCAWSGGNESPLHFGNGTRLTVT.